Described below is a single T cell receptor beta chain sequence and its context. PCR used 60 Vbeta primers and 13 Jbeta primers. The method was immunoSEQ multiplex PCR; TCRdb's version includes in-frame clones alone and lacks a portion of them. The data contain 150,000 to 200,000 clones, around 85% of them singletons. This entry is derived from a study of cytomegalovirus exposure and HLA in healthy donors. Losses at the gene ends were 6 bases for V and 4 bases for J; bases not matched to a gene: 6. Germline V gives CDR1 SGHRS, CDR2 YFSETQ. The length of the CDR3 is 13 residues. The sequenced sample consisted of PBMCs. This TCR came from a man aged 40-49 years in good health and CMV-seropositive. The V gene is TRBV5-1, the J gene TRBJ2-7; 8 positions match TRBD1. The CDR3: CASTPGGVYEQYF. In nucleotides, the CDR3 is TGCGCCAGCACCCCAGGGGGCGTGTACGAGCAGTACTTC.